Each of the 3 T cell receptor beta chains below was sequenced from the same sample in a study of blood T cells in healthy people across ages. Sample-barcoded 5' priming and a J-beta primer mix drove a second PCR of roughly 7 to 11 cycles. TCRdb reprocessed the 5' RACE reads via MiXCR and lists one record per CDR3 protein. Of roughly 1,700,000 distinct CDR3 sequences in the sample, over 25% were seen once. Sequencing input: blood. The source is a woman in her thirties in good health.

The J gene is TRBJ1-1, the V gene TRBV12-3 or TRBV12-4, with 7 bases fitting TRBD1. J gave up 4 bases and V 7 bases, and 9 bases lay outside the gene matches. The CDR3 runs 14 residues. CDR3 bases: TGTGCCAGCACCCTACAGGGGCTTGGCACTGAAGCTTTCTTT. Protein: CASTLQGLGTEAFF.

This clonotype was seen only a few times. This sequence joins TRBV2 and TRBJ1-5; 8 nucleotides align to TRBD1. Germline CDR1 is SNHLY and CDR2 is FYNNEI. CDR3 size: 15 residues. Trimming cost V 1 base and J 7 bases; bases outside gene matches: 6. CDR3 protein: CASSEVGQGQQPQHF. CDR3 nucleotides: TGTGCCAGCAGTGAAGTTGGACAGGGTCAACAGCCCCAGCATTTT.

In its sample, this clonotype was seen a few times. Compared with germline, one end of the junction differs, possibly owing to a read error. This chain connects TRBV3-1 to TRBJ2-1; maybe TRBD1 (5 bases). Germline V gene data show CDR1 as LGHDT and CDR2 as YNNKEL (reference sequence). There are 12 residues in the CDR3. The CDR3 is CASSQGAVRQFF. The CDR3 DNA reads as TGTGCCAGCAGTCAAGGGGCGGTTAGGCAGTTCTTC.